These 19 T cell receptor beta chains originate from one sample sequenced in a study of CD8+CD57+ T cells in acquired aplastic anemia. Before being chosen for sequencing, patients had shown CD8+CD57+ cell expansion by flow cytometry. TCR beta VDJ and CDR3 were profiled, and genomic DNA was the template. TCRdb reprocessed the reads with MiXCR, giving one entry per CDR3 protein. This repertoire shows about 270,000 distinct CDR3 sequences, 70% to 85% found once; its top ten account for approximately 42%. Sequenced material: sorted CD4+, CD8+, or CD8+CD57+ T cells (not recorded which) from PBMCs. The receptors come from a human donor with aplastic anemia.

Points on this clonotype: As the CDR3 is not closed by the conserved phenylalanine or tryptophan, this likely results from a read error. The DNA is omitted, as the CDR3 cannot be located on it reliably, and the CDR3 follows TCRdb's listing. The chain is built from TRBV9 and TRBJ2-3; the table names TRBD1, a call not compared with the DNA. The CDR3 sequence runs 13 residues, both termini included. Germline V CDR1 and CDR2: SGDLS, YYNGEE. The CDR3 sequence: CASRVGGYHLVYV.

Details on this clonotype: This may stem from a read error, because a much larger clone lies one nucleotide away. The V call is TRBV7-9, the J call TRBJ2-7; D may be TRBD2 (5 bases). V gave up 1 base and J gave up 4 bases, with 23 bases separating them. Germline V gene sequence: CDR1 SEHNR, CDR2 FQNEAQ (reference sequence). The CDR3 totals 18 residues. In DNA form, the CDR3 reads TGTGCCAGCAGCTTAGTACCCGGGGAGCCGTTTTTTGGATACGAGCAGTACGTC. Its translation: CASSLVPGEPFFGYEQYV.

V and J are TRBV9 and TRBJ2-7; 8 nucleotides line up with TRBD2. The CDR3 is made up of 16 amino acids. The ends lost 0 bases at V and 9 bases at J; junction bases unmatched: 14. The germline V gene has CDR1 SGDLS and CDR2 YYNGEE. DNA for the CDR3: TGTGCCAGCAGCGTAGGTCGCGGGAGGTCATCAGATACGCAGTACGTC. Encoded protein: CASSVGRGRSSDTQYV.

Many counts were recorded for this clonotype. The rearrangement joins TRBV4-2 to TRBJ1-2; TRBD1 agrees at 7 bases. The junction had 2 bases not matched to a gene; V was cut back by 2 bases and J by 5 bases. CDR3 length equals 13 residues. Germline lookup yields CDR1 LGHNA and CDR2 YNFKEQ. CDR3 DNA sequence: TGTGCCAGCAGCCAACTGACAGGGTATGGCTACACCTTC. Translation gives CASSQLTGYGYTF.

Note on this clonotype: The DNA is left out, because the CDR3 cannot be placed on it with certainty; the CDR3 is given as TCRdb lists it. The chain employs TRBV2 and TRBJ2-6; the table gives TRBD1 as D, unverified against the DNA. Germline CDR1 and CDR2: SNHLY and FYNNEI. The CDR3 spans 17 amino acids, including both terminal residues. CDR3 loop: CASSVGGIHERFFGPGF.

V and J are TRBV10-2 and TRBJ1-1; D not certain. Trimming left V 6 bases short and J 1 base short, with 6 bases between. The CDR3 length is 12 residues. CDR1 and CDR2 from the germline V gene are WSHSY and SAAADI. CDR3 coding DNA: TGCGCCAGCAGCGATACGAACACTGAAGCTTTCTTT. Translating gives CASSDTNTEAFF.

The CDR3 protein is CAISEAIGGSYGYTF. The CDR3 nucleotides read TGTGCCATCAGTGAGGCGATAGGTGGAAGTTATGGCTACACCTTC. The chain uses TRBV10-3 and TRBJ1-2; D ambiguous. In germline, CDR1 is ENHRY, CDR2 SYGVKD. The CDR3 extends over 15 amino acids. Between the trimmed V and J ends, which lost 2 bases and 5 bases, there was a span of 15 bases.

In its sample, this clonotype was seen a few times. The J gene is TRBJ1-1, the V gene TRBV2; possible D gene TRBD1, 5 bases. CDR3 length: 12 amino acids. With 5 bases removed from V and 3 bases from J, the gap between germline ends came to 7 bases. Germline V CDR1 and CDR2: SNHLY, FYNNEI. The CDR3 loop is CASSSRDTEAFF. DNA of the CDR3: TGTGCCAGCAGTTCCAGGGACACTGAAGCTTTCTTT.

The rearrangement uses TRBV20-1 and TRBJ1-2; TRBD1 agrees at 8 bases. Germline values: CDR1 DFQATT, CDR2 SNEGSKA (reference sequence). CDR3 length: 13 residues. With 6 bases clipped from V and 5 bases from J, the junction kept 8 bases outside the gene matches. The CDR3 bases are TGCAGTGCACCCGGACAGGGCGGATATGGCTACACCTTC. Protein product: CSAPGQGGYGYTF.

This chain joins TRBV9 and TRBJ1-4; no clear D gene. Germline CDR1 reads SGDLS; CDR2 reads YYNGEE. The CDR3 sequence is 16 residues long. V lost 3 bases, J lost 11 bases, and 23 bases lay in between. The CDR3 DNA sequence: TGTGCCAGCAGCGCTGGGTCAGATACGCAGTATTATAAACTGTTTTTT. This codes for CASSAGSDTQYYKLFF.

The V gene is TRBV5-6, the J gene TRBJ2-3; possible D gene TRBD1, 5 bases. Per germline, CDR1 SGHDT and CDR2 YYEEEE. V shed 0 bases and J shed 4 bases, with 6 bases lying between them. CDR3 length equals 13 residues. As DNA, the CDR3 is TGTGCCAGCAGCTTGGGACAGCCAGATACGCAGTATTTT. The encoded protein is CASSLGQPDTQYF.

The V call is TRBV5-1, the J call TRBJ1-2; D is unclear. CDR1 and CDR2 (germline): SGHRS, YFSETQ. The CDR3 loop spans 14 amino acids. V was trimmed by 0 bases and J by 1 base, leaving 7 bases between them. The CDR3, as DNA: TGCGCCAGCAGCTTGGTCGACTTTAACTATGGCTACACCTTC. This gives the protein CASSLVDFNYGYTF.

On this clonotype: Compared with germline, one end of the junction differs, possibly owing to a read error. The J gene is TRBJ2-7, the V gene TRBV6-1; 9 bases are shared with TRBD1. CDR1 and CDR2 from the germline V gene are MNHNS and SASEGT. The CDR3 loop spans 13 amino acids. In DNA, the CDR3 is TGTGCCAGCAGCGGGACAGGGACCCACGAGCAGTACTTT. Encoded protein: CASSGTGTHEQYF.

This clonotype was counted only a few times. At one end, the junction sequence differs from germline, possibly due to a read error. This chain uses TRBV15 with TRBJ2-5; no definite D call. CDR1 and CDR2 from the germline V gene are LNHNV and YYDKDF (reference sequence). This CDR3 has 14 amino acids. DNA for the CDR3: TGTGCCAGCAGCTGGGCCGCAAGCCAAGAGACGCAGTACTTC. It encodes CASSWAASQETQYF.

For this clonotype: A read error is likely, as this CDR3 ends without the conserved phenylalanine or tryptophan. It is unclear where the CDR3 begins or ends on the DNA, so no DNA is shown, and the CDR3 is as TCRdb lists it. V gene TRBV7-8 combines with J gene TRBJ2-3; TRBD2, as called in the table, went unchecked against the DNA. The CDR3 is made up of 14 amino acids, end residues included. From germline, CDR1 is SGHVS and CDR2 FQNEAQ. The chain's CDR3 is CASSLGGDPEQFFG.

This rearrangement joins TRBV11-3 to TRBJ1-1; D might be TRBD1 (5 bases). The V end lost 5 bases, the J end lost 7 bases, and 23 bases lay between the germline ends. CDR1 and CDR2 from the germline V gene are SGHNT and YENEEA. The CDR3 runs to 16 residues. The CDR3 protein is CASSPRDGTSEGEAFF. As DNA, the CDR3 is TGTGCCAGCAGCCCCCGGGACGGAACCTCGGAGGGTGAAGCTTTCTTT.

This chain uses TRBV24-1 with TRBJ1-3; tentative D call: TRBD1 (6 bases). This CDR3 has 18 amino acids. The V end was cut by 3 bases, the J end by 0 bases, with 17 bases between. Per the germline V gene, CDR1 is KGHDR and CDR2 is SFDVKD. The CDR3 reads CATSDVRAGAYSGNTIYF. The CDR3 bases are TGTGCCACCAGTGATGTGAGGGCAGGGGCCTACTCTGGAAACACCATATATTTT.

The chain employs TRBV2 and TRBJ2-1, with D possibly called TRBD1 or TRBD2 (6 bases each). Germline V gives CDR1 SNHLY, CDR2 FYNNEI. The CDR3 extends over 16 amino acids. V dropped 6 bases and J dropped 7 bases, with 22 bases sitting between them. DNA of the CDR3: TGTGCCAGCAGCGACGGGGGCACAGAGACGCAAAATGAGCAGTTCTTC. This gives the protein CASSDGGTETQNEQFF.

The chain links TRBV7-3 to TRBJ2-7, with D possibly TRBD2 on 6 matching bases. Trimming removed 6 bases from V and 8 bases from J, with 26 bases in between. Germline CDR1 is SGHTA and CDR2 is FQGTGA. The CDR3 consists of 16 residues. This chain's CDR3 is CASSTPGTWGETQQYV. Here the CDR3 DNA reads TGTGCCAGCAGTACTCCCGGGACTTGGGGAGAGACCCAGCAGTACGTC.